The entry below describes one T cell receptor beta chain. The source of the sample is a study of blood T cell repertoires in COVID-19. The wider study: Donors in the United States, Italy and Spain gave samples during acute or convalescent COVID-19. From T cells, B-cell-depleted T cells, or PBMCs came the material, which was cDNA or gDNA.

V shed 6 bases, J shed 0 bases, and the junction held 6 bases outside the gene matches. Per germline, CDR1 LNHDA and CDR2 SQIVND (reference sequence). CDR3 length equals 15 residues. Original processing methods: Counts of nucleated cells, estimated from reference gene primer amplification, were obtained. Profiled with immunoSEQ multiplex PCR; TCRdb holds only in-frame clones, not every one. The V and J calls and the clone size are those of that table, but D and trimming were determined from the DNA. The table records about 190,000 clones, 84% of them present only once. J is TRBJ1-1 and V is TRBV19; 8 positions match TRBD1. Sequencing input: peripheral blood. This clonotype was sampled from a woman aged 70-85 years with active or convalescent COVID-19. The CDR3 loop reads CASRFQGAMNTEAFF. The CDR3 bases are TGTGCCAGTAGGTTCCAGGGGGCAATGAACACTGAAGCTTTCTTT.